This TCR beta chain emerged from a study of blood T cell repertoires in COVID-19. Residents of about 25 US areas, aged about 18 to 95 years, made up the participants. Clinical histories supplied by participants themselves formed the basis of cohort assignment. Authors' processing steps: Amplification with reference gene primers provided the estimates of nucleated cell counts. The data were produced by immunoSEQ multiplex PCR, yet TCRdb's version contains in-frame clones alone and is incomplete. V and J calls and clone size follow that table, whereas D and trimming were derived from the DNA. The repertoire holds under 300,000 clones, with about nine tenths as singletons. J lost 4 bases, V lost 5 bases, and 7 bases had no gene match. The germline V gene encodes CDR1 SGHTA and CDR2 FQGNSA. The CDR3 is 16 residues long.

The receptor was derived from a woman in her thirties or forties with acute COVID-19. This chain uses TRBV7-2 with TRBJ1-5; 11 bases are shared with TRBD1. Input material: PBMCs or T cells enriched from blood (not recorded which). CDR3 sequence (DNA): TGTGCCAGCAGCCTGGGACAGGGGGTAGGAAATCAGCCCCAGCATTTT. Encoded protein: CASSLGQGVGNQPQHF.